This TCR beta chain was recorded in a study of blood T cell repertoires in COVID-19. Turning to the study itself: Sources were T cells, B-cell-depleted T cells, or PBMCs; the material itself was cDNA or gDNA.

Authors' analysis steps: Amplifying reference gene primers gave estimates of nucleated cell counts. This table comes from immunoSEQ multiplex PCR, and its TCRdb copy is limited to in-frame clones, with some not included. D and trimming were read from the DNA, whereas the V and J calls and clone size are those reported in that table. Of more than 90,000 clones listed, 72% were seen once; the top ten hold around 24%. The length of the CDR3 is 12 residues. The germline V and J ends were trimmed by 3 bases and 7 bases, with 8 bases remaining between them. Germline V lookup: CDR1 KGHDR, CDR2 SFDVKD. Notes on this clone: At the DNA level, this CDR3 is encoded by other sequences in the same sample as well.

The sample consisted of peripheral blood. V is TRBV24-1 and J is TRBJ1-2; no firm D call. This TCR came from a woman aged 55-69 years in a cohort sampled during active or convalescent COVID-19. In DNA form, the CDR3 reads TGTGCCACCAGTGATGACTTAGGTGGCTACACCTTC. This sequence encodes CATSDDLGGYTF.